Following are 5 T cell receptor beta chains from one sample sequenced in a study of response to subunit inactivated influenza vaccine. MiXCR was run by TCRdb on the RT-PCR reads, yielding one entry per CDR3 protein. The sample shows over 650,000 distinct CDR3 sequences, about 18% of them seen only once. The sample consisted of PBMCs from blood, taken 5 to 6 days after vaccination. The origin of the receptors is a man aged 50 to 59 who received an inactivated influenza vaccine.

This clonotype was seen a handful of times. CDR3: CASSSSSGRDYNEQFF. The CDR3, as DNA: TGTGCCAGCAGCTCATCAAGCGGGAGGGACTACAATGAGCAGTTCTTC. The rearrangement joins TRBV7-3 to TRBJ2-1; TRBD2 aligns across 10 bases. V lost 4 bases and J lost 3; bases outside the gene matches: 6. Looked up from germline, CDR1 is SGHTA and CDR2 is FQGTGA. This CDR3 is built from 16 residues.

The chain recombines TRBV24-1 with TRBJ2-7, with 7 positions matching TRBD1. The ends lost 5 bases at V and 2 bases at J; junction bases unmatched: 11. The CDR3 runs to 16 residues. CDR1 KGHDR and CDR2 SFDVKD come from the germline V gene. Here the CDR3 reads CATSAFRDRNTYEQYF. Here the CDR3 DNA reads TGTGCCACCAGTGCCTTTCGGGACAGAAACACCTACGAGCAGTACTTC.

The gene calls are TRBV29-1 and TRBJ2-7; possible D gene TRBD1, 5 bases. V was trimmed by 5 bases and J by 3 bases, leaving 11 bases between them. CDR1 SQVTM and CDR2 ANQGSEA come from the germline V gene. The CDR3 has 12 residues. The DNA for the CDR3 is TGCAGCGTTATGAAGGGGAACTACGAGCAGTACTTC. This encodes CSVMKGNYEQYF.

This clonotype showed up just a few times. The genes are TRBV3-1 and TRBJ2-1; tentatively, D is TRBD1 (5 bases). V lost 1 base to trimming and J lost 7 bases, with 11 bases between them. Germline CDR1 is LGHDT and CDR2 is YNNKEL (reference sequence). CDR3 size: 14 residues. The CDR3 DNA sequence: TGTGCCAGCAGCCAAGGGCAGGGTCGGAATGAGCAGTTCTTC. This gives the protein CASSQGQGRNEQFF.

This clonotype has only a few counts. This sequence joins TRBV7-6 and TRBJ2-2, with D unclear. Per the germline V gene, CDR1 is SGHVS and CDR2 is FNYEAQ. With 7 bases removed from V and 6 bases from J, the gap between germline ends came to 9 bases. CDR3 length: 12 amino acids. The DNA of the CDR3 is TGTGCCAGCAACCAAGGCGCCGGGGAGCTGTTTTTT. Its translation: CASNQGAGELFF. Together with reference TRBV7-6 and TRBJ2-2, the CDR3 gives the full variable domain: GAGVSQSPRYKVTKRGQDVALRCDPISGHVSLYWYRQALGQGPEFLTYFNYEAQQDKSGLPNDRFSAERPEGSISTLTIQRTEQRDSAMYRCASNQGAGELFFGEGSRLTVL.